Below, 12 T cell receptor beta chains from the same sample are listed, as sequenced in a study of identical twins. TCRdb re-analysed the 5' RACE reads in MiXCR, keeping a single row per CDR3 protein. The repertoire consists of more than 1.5 million distinct CDR3 sequences, with less than 35% occurring once and the leading ten covering 0.27%. Sequencing used cord blood. The receptors originated from a newborn girl in good health.

The sample holds one count of this clonotype. This rearrangement joins TRBV4-1 to TRBJ1-3, with D hard to call. Germline lookup yields CDR1 MGHRA and CDR2 YSYEKL. The CDR3 runs to 15 residues. Deletions cut 0 bases from V and 2 bases from J, with 8 bases between. CDR3 amino acids: CASSQERAPGNTIYF. The CDR3 DNA sequence: TGCGCCAGCAGCCAAGAAAGGGCCCCTGGAAACACCATATATTTT.

This chain joins TRBV2 and TRBJ1-2; D ambiguous. The CDR3 contains 13 residues. V dropped 2 bases and J dropped 4 bases, with 8 bases sitting between them. CDR1 and CDR2 (germline): SNHLY, FYNNEI. The CDR3 DNA is TGTGCCAGCAGTGAAAGACCCCTCTATGGCTACACCTTC. It encodes CASSERPLYGYTF.

This clonotype was seen more than once but under ten times. The rearrangement joins TRBV12-3 or TRBV12-4 to TRBJ1-5, with 8 bases fitting TRBD1. There are 14 residues in the CDR3. V was clipped by 3 bases and J by 5 bases; unmatched bases: 3. CDR3 nucleotides: TGTGCCAGCAGTTTCGGGACAGGTCATCAGCCCCAGCATTTT. Its protein product is CASSFGTGHQPQHF.

This clonotype was observed a few times. This chain joins TRBV28 and TRBJ2-1, with 8 bases that match TRBD2. The end of the DNA fits TRBJ2-7 better, so the J call may be wrong. Per the germline V gene, CDR1 is MDHEN and CDR2 is SYDVKM. This CDR3 has 14 amino acids. The CDR3 sequence is CASHPGLGYNEQYF. For the CDR3, the DNA is TGTGCCAGTCACCCGGGACTAGGTTACAATGAGCAGTACTTC.

The rearrangement links TRBV25-1 to TRBJ1-4, with 9 nucleotides matching TRBD1. This CDR3 comprises 15 residues. From germline, CDR1 is MGHDK and CDR2 SYGVNS. Unmatched junction bases numbered 12, after V lost 8 bases and J lost 8 bases. The CDR3 is CASRPPGQGREKLFF. CDR3 bases: TGTGCCAGCCGACCACCGGGACAGGGTCGGGAAAAACTGTTTTTT. Filled out from reference TRBV25-1 and TRBJ1-4, the complete variable domain reads EADIYQTPRYLVIGTGKKITLECSQTMGHDKMYWYQQDPGMELHLIHYSYGVNSTEKGDLSSESTVSRIRTEHFPLTLESARPSHTSQYLCASRPPGQGREKLFFGSGTQLSVL.

The rearrangement uses TRBV23-1 and TRBJ2-5; 7 bases are a match to TRBD1. TRBV23-1 is treated as an ORF (open reading frame) with a function not yet certain. The CDR3 extends over 14 amino acids. J was trimmed by 5 bases and V by 5 bases; bases with no gene match: 8. The CDR3 DNA is TGCGCCAGCAGTACGATTGACAGGGATGAGACCCAGTACTTC. Its protein is CASSTIDRDETQYF.

Only a few counts were recorded for this clonotype. This chain joins TRBV6-6 and TRBJ2-7; D gene uncertain. Germline-derived CDR1 and CDR2 are MNHNY and SVGAGI (reference sequence). The V and J ends lost 2 bases and 2 bases respectively, with 7 bases between them. CDR3 length: 13 residues. CDR3 nucleotides: TGTGCCAGCAGTTACGCACGAGCCTACGAGCAGTACTTC. The encoded protein is CASSYARAYEQYF.

In this sample, this clonotype turned up a few times. The chain couples TRBV4-1 to TRBJ2-5, with a possible D match to TRBD2 (6 bases). There are 15 residues in the CDR3. CDR1 is MGHRA, CDR2 YSYEKL, per germline. Trimming took off 1 base at V and 5 bases at J, with 14 bases between the two ends. The CDR3 spells CASSQATGSTETQYF. CDR3 nucleotide sequence: TGCGCCAGCAGCCAAGCAACCGGGAGTACCGAGACCCAGTACTTC.

This clonotype was seen many times. The chain has TRBV4-2 and TRBJ2-3; D may be TRBD1 (5 bases). Trimming took 4 bases from V and 2 from J, leaving 13 bases between them. The CDR3 runs to 15 residues. The germline V gene encodes CDR1 LGHNA and CDR2 YNFKEQ. For the CDR3, the DNA is TGTGCCAGCAGCCGATTAGGGGCCTCCACAGATACGCAGTATTTT. Translation: CASSRLGASTDTQYF.

The V call is TRBV7-8, the J call TRBJ2-3, with 7 bases lining up with TRBD2. The CDR3 covers 15 residues. Germline V gene lookup returns CDR1 SGHVS and CDR2 FQNEAQ. The V segment lost 4 bases and the J segment 0 bases; nucleotides outside the gene matches: 4. The CDR3 region has the DNA TGTGCCAGCAGCTATACTAGCGCTAGCACAGATACGCAGTATTTT. Translation: CASSYTSASTDTQYF.

The chain is built from TRBV12-3 or TRBV12-4 and TRBJ2-7; D possibly corresponds to TRBD2 (5 bases). The CDR3 runs 16 residues. With 5 bases removed from V and 1 base from J, the gap between germline ends came to 18 bases. This chain's CDR3 is CASSANREQRSYEQYF. The CDR3, as DNA: TGTGCCAGCAGTGCTAACCGGGAACAGAGGTCCTACGAGCAGTACTTC.

V and J are TRBV7-9 and TRBJ1-4; TRBD1 matches at 12 bases. The CDR3 loop spans 18 amino acids. Germline V gene data show CDR1 as SEHNR and CDR2 as FQNEAQ (reference sequence). V lost 5 bases and J lost 6; bases outside the gene matches: 13. The CDR3 is CASSKGDRGRPLDEKLFF. The CDR3, as DNA: TGTGCCAGCAGCAAAGGGGACAGGGGGCGACCTTTAGATGAAAAACTGTTTTTT.